This T cell receptor beta chain is drawn from a study of blood T cell repertoires in COVID-19. Study information: The United States, Italy and Spain provided the acute and convalescent COVID-19 samples. Sample material is recorded as cDNA or gDNA derived from T cells, B-cell-depleted T cells, or PBMCs.

Germline CDR1 and CDR2: SGDLS and YYNGEE. Trimming pared 0 bases from V and 4 bases from J, leaving 22 bases between. The CDR3 sequence is 18 residues long. Sequencing was performed with immunoSEQ multiplex PCR; in TCRdb, only in-frame clones are kept and a portion is missing. Counted here are 65,000 to 80,000 clones, around nine tenths occurring once; the ten biggest clones make up about 5%. The chain employs TRBV9 and TRBJ2-5; D call uncertain. The receptor was isolated from a human donor in a cohort sampled during active COVID-19. Sequencing was performed on peripheral blood. CDR3 region: CASSVGVSWAALGETQYF. CDR3 nucleotide sequence: TGTGCCAGCAGCGTAGGAGTGTCCTGGGCAGCCTTGGGAGAGACCCAGTACTTC.